What follows describes a single TCR beta chain. The target antigen is unknown. This record belongs to a study of cytomegalovirus exposure and HLA in healthy donors. General observations from the study: CMV serostatus was the sole immune exposure information available. Per a prior analysis, the majority of TCR beta V segments were productive roughly 87% or roughly 30% of the time. The presence/absence work took it that sequencing depth was about the same across donors.

J gave up 4 bases and V 0 bases, and 8 bases lay outside the gene matches. Germline lookup yields CDR1 MGHRA and CDR2 YSYEKL. CDR3 length: 16 residues. The PCR had 60 Vbeta and 13 Jbeta primers. Profiling relied on immunoSEQ multiplex PCR, and the TCRdb table lists in-frame clones only, not all of them. Of approximately 85,000 clones detected, less than 65% appear once; the ten largest clones hold around 5%. The chain has TRBV4-1 and TRBJ1-2; 7 nucleotides agree with TRBD1. Material: PBMCs. The TCR originated in a woman aged 30 to 39 in good health and CMV-seropositive. The CDR3, as DNA: TGCGCCAGCAGCCAAGACCTGGGACAGATCACCTATGGCTACACCTTC. It is translated as CASSQDLGQITYGYTF.